Following are 27 T cell receptor beta chains from one sample sequenced in a study of blood T cell repertoires in COVID-19. Data came from immunoSEQ multiplex PCR; TCRdb stores just in-frame clones and leaves some out. The sample has about 230,000 clones, roughly 86% seen once. Sequenced material: PBMCs or T cells enriched from blood (not recorded which). The source of these receptors is a woman aged 30 to 39 with acute COVID-19.

V is TRBV7-9 and J is TRBJ1-6, with D maybe TRBD1 (6 bases). V dropped 2 bases and J dropped 10 bases, with 9 bases sitting between them. Per the germline V gene, CDR1 is SEHNR and CDR2 is FQNEAQ (reference sequence). The CDR3 has 13 residues. This CDR3 reads CASSLSDSSPLHF. The CDR3 region has the DNA TGTGCCAGCAGCTTATCGGACAGCTCACCCCTCCACTTT.

The chain links TRBV2 to TRBJ2-5; 11 bases are a match to TRBD2. The CDR3 has 15 residues. Losses at the gene ends were 0 bases for V and 5 bases for J; bases not matched to a gene: 2. Germline CDR1 SNHLY, CDR2 FYNNEI. CDR3 DNA sequence: TGTGCCAGCAGTGAAGCGCCTAGCGGGGGGGAGACCCAGTACTTC. This gives the protein CASSEAPSGGETQYF.

The chain joins TRBV12-3 or TRBV12-4 to TRBJ2-7, with a possible D match to TRBD1 (5 bases). The CDR3 loop spans 13 amino acids. V dropped 6 bases and J dropped 3 bases, with 12 bases sitting between them. CDR3 DNA: TGTGCCAGCAGCCCAAGGGGTATCTACGAGCAGTACTTC. Amino acid sequence: CASSPRGIYEQYF.

The V gene is TRBV2, the J gene TRBJ1-2, with unresolved D. From germline, CDR1 is SNHLY and CDR2 FYNNEI. V gave up 7 bases and J gave up 8 bases, with 11 bases separating them. The CDR3 totals 11 residues. CDR3 sequence reads: CASIENVGYTF. The CDR3 bases are TGTGCCAGCATAGAAAACGTCGGCTACACCTTC.

V is TRBV18 and J is TRBJ1-4; TRBD1 matches 10 bases. With V trimmed by 3 bases and J by 7 bases, 5 bases remained unmatched. The CDR3 covers 15 residues. Germline V gene lookup returns CDR1 KGHSH and CDR2 LQKENI. The CDR3 is CASSPKDRGAEKLFF. CDR3 DNA sequence: TGTGCCAGCTCACCCAAGGACAGGGGGGCTGAAAAACTGTTTTTT.

This clone was recorded only once. The genes are TRBV4-2 and TRBJ1-2; D gene ambiguous. The germline V and J ends were trimmed by 0 bases and 2 bases, with 13 bases remaining between them. The CDR3 totals 16 residues. CDR1 and CDR2 from the germline V gene are LGHNA and YNFKEQ. DNA for the CDR3: TGTGCCAGCAGCCAAGACCGAACATCTCCCAACTATGGCTACACCTTC. Its protein is CASSQDRTSPNYGYTF.

J is TRBJ2-3 and V is TRBV5-1, with D possibly TRBD2 on 6 matching bases. V lost 5 bases to trimming and J lost 4 bases, with 14 bases between them. CDR1 SGHRS and CDR2 YFSETQ come from the germline V gene. The CDR3 totals 14 residues. CDR3: CASRPGTAADTQYF. The CDR3 DNA sequence: TGCGCCAGCAGACCCGGGACTGCGGCAGATACGCAGTATTTT. The full variable domain, completed using reference TRBV5-1 and TRBJ2-3, is KAGVTQTPRYLIKTRGQQVTLSCSPISGHRSVSWYQQTPGQGLQFLFEYFSETQRNKGNFPGRFSGRQFSNSRSEMNVSTLELGDSALYLCASRPGTAADTQYFGPGTRLTVL.

This clone appeared a single time. The CDR3 here is CASSLGTVEKLFF. DNA for the CDR3: TGTGCCAGCAGCTTAGGCACAGTTGAAAAACTGTTTTTT. This chain connects TRBV11-2 to TRBJ1-4, with D unresolved. The CDR3 totals 13 residues. From germline, CDR1 is SGHAT and CDR2 FQNNGV. V was clipped by 1 base and J by 7 bases, with 7 bases between them.

This chain joins TRBV5-5 and TRBJ1-5; tentatively, D is TRBD1 (6 bases). V lost 4 bases, J lost 6 bases, and 20 bases lay in between. The CDR3 covers 16 residues. CDR1 is SGHKS and CDR2 is YYEKEE in the germline V gene (reference sequence). The CDR3 reads CASSSGAGEGGQPQHF. CDR3 coding DNA: TGTGCCAGCAGCAGCGGGGCAGGGGAAGGAGGTCAGCCCCAGCATTTT.

This chain joins TRBV4-1 and TRBJ2-7; 8 nucleotides line up with TRBD1. The J segment lost 5 bases and the V segment lost 3 bases, leaving 3 bases of the junction unmatched. The CDR3 contains 13 residues. Germline lookup yields CDR1 MGHRA and CDR2 YSYEKL. The CDR3 DNA sequence: TGCGCCAGCAGCCACCTGGGACAGGACGAGCAGTACTTC. Translation: CASSHLGQDEQYF.

The chain links TRBV9 to TRBJ2-1, with 15 nucleotides matching TRBD2. Trimming removed 4 bases from V and 6 bases from J; junction bases left unmatched: 8. The germline V gene encodes CDR1 SGDLS and CDR2 YYNGEE. The CDR3 has 17 amino acids. CDR3 coding DNA: TGTGCCAGCAGCCCAAGGACTAGCGGGGGGGGTGGCAATGAGCAGTTCTTC. The encoded protein is CASSPRTSGGGGNEQFF.

This chain joins TRBV15 and TRBJ1-2; TRBD1 matches at 7 bases. Looked up from germline, CDR1 is LNHNV and CDR2 is YYDKDF (reference sequence). The V and J ends lost 5 bases and 6 bases, in that order; junction bases with no gene match: 21. This CDR3 has 18 residues. CDR3 sequence reads: CATSDPPGRGVIVDGYTF. CDR3 sequence (DNA): TGTGCCACCAGCGATCCTCCTGGCAGGGGGGTTATCGTAGATGGCTACACCTTC. Based on the CDR3 plus reference TRBV15 and TRBJ1-2, the full variable domain is DAMVIQNPRYQVTQFGKPVTLSCSQTLNHNVMYWYQQKSSQAPKLLFHYYDKDFNNEADTPDNFQSRRPNTSFCFLDIRSPGLGDTAMYLCATSDPPGRGVIVDGYTFGSGTRLTVV.

The V call is TRBV15, the J call TRBJ2-7, with D unclear. CDR1 is LNHNV and CDR2 is YYDKDF in the germline V gene (reference sequence). This CDR3 has 16 residues. Trimming cost V 0 bases and J 1 base, with 13 bases left between them. CDR3 amino acids: CATSREEKGGSYEQYF. CDR3 nucleotides: TGTGCCACCAGCAGAGAGGAAAAAGGCGGTTCCTACGAGCAGTACTTC.

This clone was seen just once. The V gene is TRBV5-6, the J gene TRBJ2-7; 9 bases agree with TRBD1. This CDR3 is 15 amino acids long. V shed 4 bases and J 3 bases; nucleotides not matched to a gene: 8. Germline V gene lookup returns CDR1 SGHDT and CDR2 YYEEEE. The CDR3: CASSPGPGQGYEQYF. In DNA, the CDR3 is TGTGCCAGCAGCCCAGGTCCGGGACAGGGCTACGAGCAGTACTTC.

The chain couples TRBV28 to TRBJ1-5; D is undetermined. V gave up 6 bases and J gave up 10 bases, with 13 bases separating them. Germline V gives CDR1 MDHEN, CDR2 SYDVKM. The CDR3 covers 12 residues. CDR3 region: CASSLSGQPQHF. The CDR3 DNA reads TGTGCCAGCAGCCTCTCAGGCCAACCCCAGCATTTT.

This chain joins TRBV5-1 and TRBJ1-2; 9 bases map to TRBD1. The germline CDR1 and CDR2 sequences are SGHRS and YFSETQ. This CDR3 spans 14 amino acids. Losses at the gene ends were 4 bases for V and 6 bases for J; bases not matched to a gene: 7. CDR3 protein: CASSLGQGIHGYTF. In nucleotides, the CDR3 is TGCGCCAGCAGCCTGGGACAGGGAATTCATGGCTACACCTTC.

Comment on this clone: This sample also contains other DNA sequences that code for the same CDR3. The chain is built from TRBV7-2 and TRBJ1-3, with TRBD1 matching over 9 bases. This CDR3 is built from 14 residues. The germline CDR1 and CDR2 sequences are SGHTA and FQGNSA. Trimming cost V 5 bases and J 3 bases; bases outside gene matches: 2. CDR3 sequence (DNA): TGTGCCAGCAGCCTGACAGGGGGTGGAAACACCATATATTTT. Its protein is CASSLTGGGNTIYF.

Written as DNA, the CDR3 is TGTGCCAGCAGCCCAGGGTTCCCATTCTACGAGCAGTACTTC. It is translated as CASSPGFPFYEQYF. The chain is built from TRBV14 and TRBJ2-7; D might be TRBD1 (5 bases). V was cut by 4 bases and J by 3 bases, with 13 bases left in between. Germline CDR1 and CDR2: SGHDN and FVKESK. The CDR3 sequence is 14 residues long.

V and J are TRBV28 and TRBJ2-3; D gene uncertain. The germline V gene has CDR1 MDHEN and CDR2 SYDVKM. V lost 4 bases and J lost 2, with 19 bases in between. The CDR3 extends over 17 amino acids. Here the CDR3 DNA reads TGTGCCAGCAGTTCCCCACAGTACTCCACGTACACAGATACGCAGTATTTT. Amino acids: CASSSPQYSTYTDTQYF.

The V and J genes are TRBV9 and TRBJ1-1; tentatively, D is TRBD1 (5 bases). This CDR3 comprises 15 residues. Germline CDR1 is SGDLS and CDR2 is YYNGEE. Trimming took 4 bases from V and 3 from J, leaving 16 bases between them. The CDR3: CASSPRSDSYTEAFF. The CDR3 nucleotides read TGTGCCAGCAGCCCCCGTTCAGACAGTTACACTGAAGCTTTCTTT.

A few counts support this clone. This sequence joins TRBV4-3 and TRBJ1-6; TRBD1 agrees at 9 bases. The length of the CDR3 is 14 residues. With V trimmed by 6 bases and J by 8 bases, 5 bases remained unmatched. From germline, CDR1 is LGHNA and CDR2 YSLEER. The CDR3 here is CASRPGTGYSPLHF. CDR3 nucleotides: TGCGCCAGCAGGCCCGGGACAGGGTATTCACCCCTCCACTTT.

The rearrangement uses TRBV7-9 and TRBJ2-7, with 8 bases that match TRBD1. Unmatched junction bases numbered 5, after V lost 0 bases and J lost 1 base. CDR3 size: 16 residues. Germline loops: CDR1 SEHNR, CDR2 FQNEAQ (reference sequence). The CDR3 nucleotides are TGTGCCAGCAGCTTAGCAAGGACAGGGCTGTCCTACGAGCAGTACTTC. Protein sequence: CASSLARTGLSYEQYF. Looking up the rest from reference TRBV7-9 and TRBJ2-7 gives the full variable domain: DTGVSQNPRHKITKRGQNVTFRCDPISEHNRLYWYRQTLGQGPEFLTYFQNEAQLEKSRLLSDRFSAERPKGSFSTLEIQRTEQGDSAMYLCASSLARTGLSYEQYFGPGTRLTVT.

The chain uses TRBV28 and TRBJ1-3, with a weak D call TRBD1 (5 bases). The length of the CDR3 is 13 residues. The V gene lost 6 bases and the J gene lost 2 bases, with 8 bases spanning the gap. The germline V gene has CDR1 MDHEN and CDR2 SYDVKM. In DNA, the CDR3 is TGTGCCAGCAGAGGGACTACTGGAAACACCATATATTTT. It is translated as CASRGTTGNTIYF.

Concerning this clone: At one boundary the junction diverges from the germline segment, which might be a read error. This sequence joins TRBV5-4 and TRBJ1-2, with unresolved D. Looked up from germline, CDR1 is SGHNT and CDR2 is YYREEE (reference sequence). This CDR3 is built from 12 residues. Here the CDR3 DNA reads TGTGCCAGCAGCTTCGGGGTCGATGGCCACACCTTC. It is translated as CASSFGVDGHTF.

This chain connects TRBV6-5 to TRBJ1-1; 9 nucleotides match TRBD1. The J segment lost 5 bases and the V segment lost 6 bases, leaving 4 bases of the junction unmatched. Germline V gene sequence: CDR1 MNHEY, CDR2 SVGAGI. This CDR3 is 13 amino acids long. In DNA form, the CDR3 reads TGTGCCAGCAGAGGGACAGGGCGGACTGAAGCTTTCTTT. It encodes CASRGTGRTEAFF.

The chain recombines TRBV10-2 with TRBJ1-5; D ambiguous. The CDR3 consists of 15 residues. Trimming removed 7 bases at V and 1 base at J, with 14 bases between. Per germline, CDR1 WSHSY and CDR2 SAAADI. The CDR3 here is CASTLDSVSNQPQHF. For the CDR3, the DNA is TGCGCCAGCACCCTTGATAGCGTAAGCAATCAGCCCCAGCATTTT.

The chain recombines TRBV7-3 with TRBJ2-1; 12 nucleotides match TRBD2. V lost 2 bases and J lost 7; bases outside the gene matches: 3. Germline V gene data show CDR1 as SGHTA and CDR2 as FQGTGA. The CDR3 loop spans 15 amino acids. CDR3 amino acids: CASSLLAGGQNEQFF. DNA of the CDR3: TGTGCCAGCAGCTTACTAGCGGGGGGGCAAAATGAGCAGTTCTTC.